Following are 14 T cell receptor beta chains from one sample sequenced in a study of blood T cell repertoires in COVID-19. The table came from immunoSEQ multiplex PCR; TCRdb's copy has only in-frame clones and leaves some out. Among roughly 150,000 clones, around nine tenths were seen once, and the ten largest hold less than 3%. Input material: peripheral blood. Receptor source: an elderly woman with COVID-19, enrolled during active disease.

Only one count was recorded for this clone. The genes are TRBV27 and TRBJ2-7; D perhaps matches TRBD2 (6 bases). This CDR3 has 14 amino acids. Per the germline V gene, CDR1 is MNHEY and CDR2 is SMNVEV (reference sequence). The V and J ends lost 2 bases and 5 bases respectively, with 13 bases between them. The CDR3 sequence: CASSLVGRINEQYF. DNA of the CDR3: TGTGCCAGCAGTTTAGTTGGGAGGATAAACGAGCAGTACTTC.

For this clone: At the DNA level, this CDR3 is encoded by other sequences in the same sample as well. The chain combines TRBV9 with TRBJ1-1; 7 bases are a match to TRBD1. V trimming: 5 bases; J trimming: 3 bases; junction bases outside the gene matches: 1. The CDR3 consists of 12 residues. Germline lookup yields CDR1 SGDLS and CDR2 YYNGEE. The CDR3 loop reads CASSTGDTEAFF. CDR3 DNA sequence: TGTGCCAGCAGTACAGGGGACACTGAAGCTTTCTTT. The full variable domain, with the rest looked up from reference TRBV9 and TRBJ1-1, is DSGVTQTPKHLITATGQRVTLRCSPRSGDLSVYWYQQSLDQGLQFLIQYYNGEERAKGNILERFSAQQFPDLHSELNLSSLELGDSALYFCASSTGDTEAFFGQGTRLTVV.

This clone was seen once. The V gene is TRBV7-9, the J gene TRBJ2-2; D is possibly TRBD2 (6 bases). The CDR3 contains 15 residues. The ends were cut back, 5 bases at V and 5 bases at J, with 15 bases in the middle. Germline V gene sequence: CDR1 SEHNR, CDR2 FQNEAQ (reference sequence). In nucleotides, the CDR3 is TGTGCCAGCAGCCCGTGGGGGGAGGAGACCGGGGAGCTGTTTTTT. This gives the protein CASSPWGEETGELFF.

The V call is TRBV4-2, the J call TRBJ1-1; D may be TRBD1 (5 bases). Germline values: CDR1 LGHNA, CDR2 YNFKEQ. This CDR3 region has 12 residues. Trimming took 2 bases from V and 4 from J, leaving 5 bases between them. The DNA for the CDR3 is TGTGCCAGCAGCCAAAGGGGCACTGAAGCTTTCTTT. Translating it yields CASSQRGTEAFF.

With regard to this clone: At the DNA level, this CDR3 is encoded by other sequences in the same sample as well. The chain combines TRBV3-1 (or the pseudogene TRBV3-2) with TRBJ1-4; 11 bases line up with TRBD1. This CDR3 has 15 amino acids. V gave up 3 bases and J gave up 7 bases; unmatched junction bases: 4. Germline CDR1 and CDR2: LGHDT and YNNKEL (reference sequence). The DNA of the CDR3 is TGTGCCAGCAGCCATTCCGGGACAGGGGGTGAAAAACTGTTTTTT. It translates to CASSHSGTGGEKLFF.

The genes are TRBV5-4 and TRBJ2-7; no definite D call. V was pared by 4 bases and J by 5 bases, with 16 bases between. The CDR3 covers 14 residues. In germline, CDR1 is SGHNT, CDR2 YYREEE (reference sequence). CDR3 coding DNA: TGTGCCAGCAGCACTTACATGGAGATCCACGAGCAGTACTTC. Its protein product is CASSTYMEIHEQYF.

This sequence joins TRBV13 and TRBJ1-5; TRBD1 matches at 7 bases. This CDR3 region has 14 residues. Looked up from germline, CDR1 is PRHDT and CDR2 is FYEKMQ (reference sequence). The J segment lost 1 base and the V segment lost 6 bases, leaving 3 bases of the junction unmatched. CDR3 region: CASSQQGSNQPQHF. CDR3 in DNA: TGTGCCAGCAGTCAACAGGGGAGCAATCAGCCCCAGCATTTT.

The CDR3 nucleotides are TGTGCCAGCAGCCGGGACATGAACACCGGGGAGCTGTTTTTT. Its protein product is CASSRDMNTGELFF. The genes are TRBV14 and TRBJ2-2; TRBD1 might be the D (6 bases). V lost 4 bases to trimming and J lost 1 base, with 7 bases between them. The length of the CDR3 is 14 residues. CDR1 SGHDN and CDR2 FVKESK come from the germline V gene.

A few counts support this clone. The rearrangement links TRBV9 to TRBJ2-3; D may be TRBD1 (6 bases). From germline, CDR1 is SGDLS and CDR2 YYNGEE. CDR3 size: 15 residues. V gave up 3 bases and J gave up 1 base, with 12 bases separating them. In nucleotides, the CDR3 is TGTGCCAGCAGCGCCCTACAGGGAGGCACAGATACGCAGTATTTT. Protein sequence: CASSALQGGTDTQYF.

V gene TRBV15 combines with J gene TRBJ1-2; TRBD1 is a possible D gene (6 bases). This CDR3 is 15 amino acids long. V lost 1 base and J 5 bases, leaving 14 bases between the germline ends. Per the germline V gene, CDR1 is LNHNV and CDR2 is YYDKDF (reference sequence). The CDR3 protein is CATSRGTGGYYGYTF. In DNA, the CDR3 is TGTGCCACCAGCAGAGGGACGGGGGGCTATTATGGCTACACCTTC.

The genes are TRBV28 and TRBJ2-7; 10 bases are a match to TRBD2. The junction had 14 bases not matched to a gene; V was cut back by 4 bases and J by 5 bases. CDR3 length equals 17 residues. CDR1 and CDR2 (germline): MDHEN, SYDVKM. This CDR3 is CASSSQRLVAGGDEQYF. CDR3 coding DNA: TGTGCCAGCAGTTCCCAGCGCCTGGTAGCGGGAGGCGACGAGCAGTACTTC. Filled out from reference TRBV28 and TRBJ2-7, the complete variable domain reads DVKVTQSSRYLVKRTGEKVFLECVQDMDHENMFWYRQDPGLGLRLIYFSYDVKMKEKGDIPEGYSVSREKKERFSLILESASTNQTSMYLCASSSQRLVAGGDEQYFGPGTRLTVT.

V gene TRBV19 combines with J gene TRBJ1-5; TRBD1 might be the D (6 bases). Trimming pared 4 bases from V and 11 bases from J, leaving 24 bases between. Per the germline V gene, CDR1 is LNHDA and CDR2 is SQIVND (reference sequence). This CDR3 comprises 16 residues. CDR3 sequence: CASSTLRQVRPSAQHF. The CDR3 coding sequence is TGTGCCAGTAGTACCTTAAGACAGGTCCGCCCGTCGGCCCAGCATTTT. The variable domain in full, with the rest retrieved from reference TRBV19 and TRBJ1-5, is DGGITQSPKYLFRKEGQNVTLSCEQNLNHDAMYWYRQDPGQGLRLIYYSQIVNDFQKGDIAEGYSVSREKKESFPLTVTSAQKNPTAFYLCASSTLRQVRPSAQHFGDGTRLSIL.

The V call is TRBV28, the J call TRBJ2-7; TRBD2 matches at 8 bases. Germline V CDR1 and CDR2: MDHEN, SYDVKM. The ends lost 2 bases at V and 1 base at J; junction bases unmatched: 7. The CDR3 loop spans 16 amino acids. Written as DNA, the CDR3 is TGTGCCAGCAGTTTAGCCAGCGGGGGAAGTTCCTACGAGCAGTACTTC. Its translation: CASSLASGGSSYEQYF. Looking up the rest from reference TRBV28 and TRBJ2-7 gives the full variable domain: DVKVTQSSRYLVKRTGEKVFLECVQDMDHENMFWYRQDPGLGLRLIYFSYDVKMKEKGDIPEGYSVSREKKERFSLILESASTNQTSMYLCASSLASGGSSYEQYFGPGTRLTVT.

This clone has only a few counts. The chain has TRBV12-3 or TRBV12-4 and TRBJ1-3; the D is unclear. Deletions cut 6 bases from V and 4 bases from J, with 10 bases between. CDR3 length: 13 amino acids. CDR3 sequence reads: CASSTRLGNTIYF. The CDR3 bases are TGTGCCAGCAGCACGAGGTTGGGAAACACCATATATTTT.